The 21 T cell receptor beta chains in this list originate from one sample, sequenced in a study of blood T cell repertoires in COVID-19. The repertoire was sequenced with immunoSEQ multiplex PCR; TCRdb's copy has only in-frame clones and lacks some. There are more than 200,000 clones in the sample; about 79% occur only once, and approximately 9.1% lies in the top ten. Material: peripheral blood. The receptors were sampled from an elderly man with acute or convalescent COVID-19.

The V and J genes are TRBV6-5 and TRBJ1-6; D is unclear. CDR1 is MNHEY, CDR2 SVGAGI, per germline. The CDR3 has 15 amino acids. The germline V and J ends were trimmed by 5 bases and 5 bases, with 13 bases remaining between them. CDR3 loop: CASSQTRLDNSPLHF. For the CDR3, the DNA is TGTGCCAGCAGTCAGACACGTTTAGATAATTCACCCCTCCACTTT.

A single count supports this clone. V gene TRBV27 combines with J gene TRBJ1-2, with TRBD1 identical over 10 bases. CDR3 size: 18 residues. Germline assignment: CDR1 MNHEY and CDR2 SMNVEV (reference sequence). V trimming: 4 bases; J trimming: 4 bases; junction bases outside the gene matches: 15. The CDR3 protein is CASSSTPLGQGEGYGYTF. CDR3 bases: TGTGCCAGCAGTTCAACCCCCCTCGGACAGGGGGAAGGCTATGGCTACACCTTC.

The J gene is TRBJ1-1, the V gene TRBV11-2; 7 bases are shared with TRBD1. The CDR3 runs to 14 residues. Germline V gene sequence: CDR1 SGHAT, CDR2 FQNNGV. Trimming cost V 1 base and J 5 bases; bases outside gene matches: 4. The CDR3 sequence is CASSLARQGTEAFF. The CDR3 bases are TGTGCCAGCAGCTTAGCTCGACAGGGAACTGAAGCTTTCTTT.

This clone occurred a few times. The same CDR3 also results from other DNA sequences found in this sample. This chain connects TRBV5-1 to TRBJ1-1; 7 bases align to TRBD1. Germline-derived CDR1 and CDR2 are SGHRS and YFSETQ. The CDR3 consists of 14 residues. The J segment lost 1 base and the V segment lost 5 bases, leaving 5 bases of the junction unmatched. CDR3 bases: TGCGCCAGCAGTCCCCGACAGGGGAACACTGAAGCTTTCTTT. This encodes CASSPRQGNTEAFF.

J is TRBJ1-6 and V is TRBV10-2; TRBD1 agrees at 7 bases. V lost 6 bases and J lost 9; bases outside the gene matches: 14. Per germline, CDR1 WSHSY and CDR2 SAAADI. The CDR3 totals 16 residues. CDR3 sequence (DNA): TGCGCCAGCAGCCCTTCCGGACAGGCCTTTAGTTCACCCCTCCACTTT. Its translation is CASSPSGQAFSSPLHF.

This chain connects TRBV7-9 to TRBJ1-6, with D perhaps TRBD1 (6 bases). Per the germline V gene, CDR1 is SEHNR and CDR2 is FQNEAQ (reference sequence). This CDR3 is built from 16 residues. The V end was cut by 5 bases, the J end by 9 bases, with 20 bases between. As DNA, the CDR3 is TGTGCCAGCAGCCGTTCGAGGGCGGGGGCGAGTTCACCCCTCCACTTT. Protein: CASSRSRAGASSPLHF.

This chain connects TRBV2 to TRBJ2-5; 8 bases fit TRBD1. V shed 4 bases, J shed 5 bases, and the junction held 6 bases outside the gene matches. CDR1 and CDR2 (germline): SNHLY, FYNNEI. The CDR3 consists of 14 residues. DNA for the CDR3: TGTGCCAGCAGTGGGACAGGGATGAAGGAGACCCAGTACTTC. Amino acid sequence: CASSGTGMKETQYF.

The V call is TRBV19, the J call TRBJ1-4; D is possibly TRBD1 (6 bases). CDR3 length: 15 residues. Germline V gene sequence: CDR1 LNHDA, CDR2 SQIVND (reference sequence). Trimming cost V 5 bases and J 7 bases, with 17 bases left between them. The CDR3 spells CASSPSDRYSEKLFF. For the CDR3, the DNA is TGTGCCAGTAGTCCCTCAGACAGGTACAGTGAAAAACTGTTTTTT.

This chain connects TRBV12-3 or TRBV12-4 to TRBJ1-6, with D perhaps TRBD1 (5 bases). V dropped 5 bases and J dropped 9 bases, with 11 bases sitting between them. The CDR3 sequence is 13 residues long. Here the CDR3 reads CASSRGGSSPLHF. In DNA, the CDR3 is TGTGCCAGCAGTCGGGGGGGTAGTTCACCCCTCCACTTT.

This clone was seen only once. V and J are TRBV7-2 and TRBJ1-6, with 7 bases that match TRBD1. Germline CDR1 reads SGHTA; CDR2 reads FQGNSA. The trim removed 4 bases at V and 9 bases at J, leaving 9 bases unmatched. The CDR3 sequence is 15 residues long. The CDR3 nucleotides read TGTGCCAGCAGCTCAGGGACAGCCGTTGGTTCACCCCTCCACTTT. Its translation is CASSSGTAVGSPLHF.

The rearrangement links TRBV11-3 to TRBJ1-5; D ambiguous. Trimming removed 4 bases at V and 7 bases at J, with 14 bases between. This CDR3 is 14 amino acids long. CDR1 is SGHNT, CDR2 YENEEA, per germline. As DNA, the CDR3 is TGTGCCAGCAGCTCGTTACGGGTTGGGCAGCCCCAGCATTTT. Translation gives CASSSLRVGQPQHF.

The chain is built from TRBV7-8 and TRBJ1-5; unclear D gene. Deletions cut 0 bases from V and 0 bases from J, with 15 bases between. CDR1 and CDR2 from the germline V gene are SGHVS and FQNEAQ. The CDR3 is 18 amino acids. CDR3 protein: CASSLASWQAYSNQPQHF. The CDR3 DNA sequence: TGTGCCAGCAGCTTAGCTTCGTGGCAGGCGTATAGCAATCAGCCCCAGCATTTT. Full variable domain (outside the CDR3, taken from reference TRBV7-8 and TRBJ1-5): GAGVSQSPRYKVAKRGQDVALRCDPISGHVSLFWYQQALGQGPEFLTYFQNEAQLDKSGLPSDRFFAERPEGSVSTLKIQRTQQEDSAVYLCASSLASWQAYSNQPQHFGDGTRLSIL.

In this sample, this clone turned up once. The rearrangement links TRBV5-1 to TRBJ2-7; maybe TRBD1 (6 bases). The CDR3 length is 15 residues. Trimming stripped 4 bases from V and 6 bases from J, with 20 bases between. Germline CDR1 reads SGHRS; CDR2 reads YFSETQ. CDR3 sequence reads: CASSPTVQGTGEQYF. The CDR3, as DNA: TGCGCCAGCAGCCCTACCGTACAGGGTACGGGCGAGCAGTACTTC.

CDR3 loop: CASSLTGGNYGNEQFF. For the CDR3, the DNA is TGTGCCAGCAGCTTGACAGGGGGGAACTACGGCAATGAGCAGTTCTTC. The chain has TRBV5-4 and TRBJ2-1; 8 nucleotides match TRBD1. V trimming: 1 base; J trimming: 6 bases; junction bases outside the gene matches: 9. Germline CDR1 reads SGHNT; CDR2 reads YYREEE (reference sequence). The CDR3 consists of 16 residues.

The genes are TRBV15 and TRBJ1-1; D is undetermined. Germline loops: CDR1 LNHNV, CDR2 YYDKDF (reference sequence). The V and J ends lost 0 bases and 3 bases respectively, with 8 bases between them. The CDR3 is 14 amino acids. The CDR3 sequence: CATSREPGDTEAFF. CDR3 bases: TGTGCCACCAGCAGAGAACCGGGAGACACTGAAGCTTTCTTT.

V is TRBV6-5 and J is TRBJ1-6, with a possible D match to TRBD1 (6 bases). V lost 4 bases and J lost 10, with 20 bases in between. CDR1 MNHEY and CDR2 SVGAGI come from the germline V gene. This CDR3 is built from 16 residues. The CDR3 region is CASSSSPGTSRSPLHF. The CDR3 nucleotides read TGTGCCAGCAGTTCCAGCCCCGGGACAAGTAGGTCACCCCTCCACTTT.

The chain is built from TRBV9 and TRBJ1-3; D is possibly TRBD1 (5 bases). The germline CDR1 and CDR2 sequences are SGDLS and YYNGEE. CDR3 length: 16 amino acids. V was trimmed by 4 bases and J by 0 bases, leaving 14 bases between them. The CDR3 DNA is TGTGCCAGCAGCCCCCGACAGTTCCTCTCTGGAAACACCATATATTTT. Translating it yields CASSPRQFLSGNTIYF. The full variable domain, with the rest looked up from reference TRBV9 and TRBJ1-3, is DSGVTQTPKHLITATGQRVTLRCSPRSGDLSVYWYQQSLDQGLQFLIQYYNGEERAKGNILERFSAQQFPDLHSELNLSSLELGDSALYFCASSPRQFLSGNTIYFGEGSWLTVV.

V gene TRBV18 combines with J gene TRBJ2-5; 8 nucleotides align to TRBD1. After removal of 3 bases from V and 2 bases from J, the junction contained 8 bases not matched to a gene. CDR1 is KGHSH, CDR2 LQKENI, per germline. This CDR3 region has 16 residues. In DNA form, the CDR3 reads TGTGCCAGCTCACCGCCCGGGACAGGACTTCAAGAGACCCAGTACTTC. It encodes CASSPPGTGLQETQYF.

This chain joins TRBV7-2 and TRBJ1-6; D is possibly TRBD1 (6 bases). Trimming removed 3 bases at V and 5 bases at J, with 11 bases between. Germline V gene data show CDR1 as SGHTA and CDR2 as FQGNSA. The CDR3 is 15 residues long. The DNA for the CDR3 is TGTGCCAGCAGCTTTCGACAGGTGAATAATTCACCCCTCCACTTT. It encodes CASSFRQVNNSPLHF. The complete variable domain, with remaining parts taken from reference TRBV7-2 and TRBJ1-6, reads GAGVSQSPSNKVTEKGKDVELRCDPISGHTALYWYRQSLGQGLEFLIYFQGNSAPDKSGLPSDRFSAERTGGSVSTLTIQRTQQEDSAVYLCASSFRQVNNSPLHFGNGTRLTVT.

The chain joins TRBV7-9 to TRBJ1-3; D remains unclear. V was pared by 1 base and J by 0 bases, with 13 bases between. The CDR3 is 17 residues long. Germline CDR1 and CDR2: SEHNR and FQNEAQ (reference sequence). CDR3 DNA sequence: TGTGCCAGCAGCTTAGTTGGCAGGCCTTTCTCTGGAAACACCATATATTTT. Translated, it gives CASSLVGRPFSGNTIYF.

CDR3 coding DNA: TGTGCCAGCATCACGGACACTTATAGAGGTGGCTACACCTTC. This codes for CASITDTYRGGYTF. The chain combines TRBV6-5 with TRBJ1-2; D perhaps matches TRBD1 (5 bases). The CDR3 contains 14 residues. Germline values: CDR1 MNHEY, CDR2 SVGAGI. V was shortened by 7 bases and J by 7 bases, with 19 bases between the two germline ends.